This T cell receptor beta chain was retrieved from a study of CD8 T cells in ankylosing spondylitis. CDR3 size: 15 residues. The germline CDR1 and CDR2 sequences are SNHLY and FYNNEI. V lost 6 bases to trimming and J lost 6 bases; unmatched junction nucleotides: 7. Broader study findings: There were earlier reports of some motif variants in reactive arthritis synovial fluid and blood. Clones tied to disease were said to be significantly enriched in matched ankylosing spondylitis synovial fluid.

MiXCR was run by TCRdb on the 5' RACE reads, yielding one entry per CDR3 protein. The sample consists of more than 250,000 distinct CDR3 sequences, 11% of them appearing once. The sample holds a few counts of this clonotype. Antigen unknown. Source material: blood, either unsorted or a sorted T cell fraction (not recorded which). V gene TRBV2 combines with J gene TRBJ1-5, with 11 bases identical to TRBD1. The receptor was derived from a female donor with ankylosing spondylitis or in good health (not recorded which). CDR3 sequence (DNA): TGTGCCAGCAGCTTGGGACAGGGGGGATTTCAGCCCCAGCATTTT. It codes for CASSLGQGGFQPQHF.